The 18 T cell receptor beta chains in this list originate from one sample, sequenced in a study of blood T cell repertoires in COVID-19. The repertoire was sequenced with immunoSEQ multiplex PCR; TCRdb's copy has only in-frame clones and lacks some. The sample consists of under 250,000 clones, roughly 85% of them appearing once. Material for sequencing was PBMCs or T cells enriched from blood (not recorded which). The receptors shown here come from a woman between 45 and 60 years old with acute COVID-19.

The chain couples TRBV7-3 to TRBJ1-5; the match to TRBD1 covers 8 bases. Germline V gene lookup returns CDR1 SGHTA and CDR2 FQGTGA. This CDR3 spans 13 amino acids. J was trimmed by 6 bases and V by 3 bases; bases with no gene match: 1. CDR3 nucleotide sequence: TGTGCCAGCAGCTTGACAGGGGCTCAGCCCCAGCATTTT. Translation gives CASSLTGAQPQHF.

This clone appeared once. V and J are TRBV30 and TRBJ2-4; possible D gene TRBD2, 5 bases. The CDR3 contains 14 residues. Per germline, CDR1 GTSNPN and CDR2 SVGIG (reference sequence). V was trimmed by 3 bases and J by 10 bases, leaving 19 bases between them. The CDR3 bases are TGTGCCTGGAGGGAGGACCCGGGGAATCGGATTCAGTACTTC. It translates to CAWREDPGNRIQYF.

The V and J genes are TRBV30 and TRBJ1-1, with D hard to call. With 5 bases removed from V and 1 base from J, the gap between germline ends came to 8 bases. CDR3 size: 12 residues. Germline V lookup: CDR1 GTSNPN, CDR2 SVGIG (reference sequence). In DNA form, the CDR3 reads TGTGCCTGGGGGAACAGGAACACTGAAGCTTTCTTT. It translates to CAWGNRNTEAFF. Variable domain in full (rest from reference TRBV30 and TRBJ1-1): SQTIHQWPATLVQPVGSPLSLECTVEGTSNPNLYWYRQAAGRGLQLLFYSVGIGQISSEVPQNLSASRPQDRQFILSSKKLLLSDSGFYLCAWGNRNTEAFFGQGTRLTVV.

This chain joins TRBV5-6 and TRBJ2-7; D unclear. From germline, CDR1 is SGHDT and CDR2 YYEEEE. V lost 0 bases, J lost 6 bases, and 4 bases lay in between. This CDR3 region has 11 residues. The CDR3 DNA is TGTGCCAGCAGCTTGGCTTTCGAGCAGTACTTC. Translating gives CASSLAFEQYF.

This chain joins TRBV12-3 or TRBV12-4 and TRBJ1-1; D is unresolved. This CDR3 spans 11 amino acids. V lost 6 bases and J lost 5, with 7 bases in between. The CDR3: CASSTTTEAFF. DNA for the CDR3: TGTGCCAGCAGCACAACGACTGAAGCTTTCTTT.

The V gene is TRBV18, the J gene TRBJ2-5; weak D call: TRBD2 (5 bases). The germline CDR1 and CDR2 sequences are KGHSH and LQKENI. Between the trimmed V and J ends, which lost 1 base and 5 bases, there was a span of 8 bases. This CDR3 is 13 amino acids long. The CDR3 spells CASSPRERETQYF. For the CDR3, the DNA is TGTGCCAGCTCACCACGGGAGCGGGAGACCCAGTACTTC.

The V and J genes are TRBV2 and TRBJ2-3; 7 nucleotides line up with TRBD1. V shed 6 bases, J shed 2 bases, and the junction held 5 bases outside the gene matches. Germline V gene lookup returns CDR1 SNHLY and CDR2 FYNNEI. CDR3 length: 14 amino acids. DNA of the CDR3: TGTGCCAGCAGCGTTGGGACAGCCACAGATACGCAGTATTTT. Its protein is CASSVGTATDTQYF.

The chain is built from TRBV9 and TRBJ2-2, with 8 bases identical to TRBD2. Germline assignment: CDR1 SGDLS and CDR2 YYNGEE. V shed 1 base and J 2 bases; nucleotides not matched to a gene: 7. This CDR3 spans 17 amino acids. In DNA form, the CDR3 reads TGTGCCAGCAGCGTAACCGAGCGGGGGCCAAACACCGGGGAGCTGTTTTTT. The encoded protein is CASSVTERGPNTGELFF. The variable domain in full, completed from reference TRBV9 and TRBJ2-2, reads DSGVTQTPKHLITATGQRVTLRCSPRSGDLSVYWYQQSLDQGLQFLIQYYNGEERAKGNILERFSAQQFPDLHSELNLSSLELGDSALYFCASSVTERGPNTGELFFGEGSRLTVL.

The chain couples TRBV18 to TRBJ2-1, with D perhaps matching TRBD2 (6 bases). CDR3 length: 13 residues. Trimming took 0 bases from V and 10 from J, leaving 10 bases between them. Germline V gene lookup returns CDR1 KGHSH and CDR2 LQKENI. CDR3 in DNA: TGTGCCAGCTCACCACCCGGGACTGTCGAGCAGTTCTTC. It specifies CASSPPGTVEQFF.

The chain couples TRBV18 to TRBJ1-1, with D possibly TRBD1 on 6 matching bases. The ends were cut back, 4 bases at V and 0 bases at J, with 12 bases in the middle. CDR1 is KGHSH, CDR2 LQKENI, per germline. This CDR3 is built from 15 residues. CDR3 sequence reads: CASSRLGQMNTEAFF. DNA of the CDR3: TGTGCCAGCTCACGACTTGGACAGATGAACACTGAAGCTTTCTTT. The whole variable domain, filled in from reference TRBV18 and TRBJ1-1, reads NAGVMQNPRHLVRRRGQEARLRCSPMKGHSHVYWYRQLPEEGLKFMVYLQKENIIDESGMPKERFSAEFPKEGPSILRIQQVVRGDSAAYFCASSRLGQMNTEAFFGQGTRLTVV.

This sequence joins TRBV5-1 and TRBJ2-2; 7 bases map to TRBD2. The CDR3 is made up of 16 amino acids. Trimming removed 3 bases from V and 6 bases from J; junction bases left unmatched: 11. CDR1 and CDR2 from the germline V gene are SGHRS and YFSETQ. The DNA of the CDR3 is TGCGCCAGCAGCTCACCGAGCGGGGATAGGGCCGGGGAGCTGTTTTTT. Translated, it gives CASSSPSGDRAGELFF.

The chain recombines TRBV2 with TRBJ2-2; 7 nucleotides match TRBD1. Per the germline V gene, CDR1 is SNHLY and CDR2 is FYNNEI. The V segment lost 2 bases and the J segment 5 bases; nucleotides outside the gene matches: 5. This CDR3 comprises 15 residues. The DNA for the CDR3 is TGTGCCAGCAGTGAAACGGGACAGCCGACCGGGGAGCTGTTTTTT. Translation: CASSETGQPTGELFF.

The rearrangement links TRBV7-9 to TRBJ2-7; perhaps TRBD1 as D (6 bases). The germline V and J ends were trimmed by 7 bases and 3 bases, with 16 bases remaining between them. Germline CDR1 is SEHNR and CDR2 is FQNEAQ (reference sequence). The CDR3 length is 14 residues. In nucleotides, the CDR3 is TGTGCCAGCACTCCCAGGGGTAAGGTCTACGAGCAGTACTTC. This translates into CASTPRGKVYEQYF.

As to this clone: This sample includes further DNA sequences coding for the same CDR3. The V and J genes are TRBV7-3 and TRBJ2-3; 12 nucleotides align to TRBD2. This CDR3 region has 16 residues. The trim removed 1 base at V and 5 bases at J, leaving 4 bases unmatched. Per the germline V gene, CDR1 is SGHTA and CDR2 is FQGTGA. CDR3 coding DNA: TGTGCCAGCAGCTTAAGGCTAGCGGGGGGGAGAGATACGCAGTATTTT. This sequence encodes CASSLRLAGGRDTQYF.

This clone was seen a handful of times. The V gene is TRBV6-2 or TRBV6-3, the J gene TRBJ2-2; D is unresolved. V was shortened by 0 bases and J by 1 base, with 3 bases between the two germline ends. CDR1 is MNHEY, CDR2 SVGEGT, per germline. CDR3 length: 14 residues. The CDR3 DNA sequence: TGTGCCAGCAGTTACTCGAGGAACACCGGGGAGCTGTTTTTT. Protein sequence: CASSYSRNTGELFF.

The gene calls are TRBV30 and TRBJ1-1; the D gene is possibly TRBD1 (6 bases). The CDR3 loop spans 16 amino acids. V gave up 3 bases and J gave up 5 bases, with 22 bases separating them. Germline V CDR1 and CDR2: GTSNPN, SVGIG (reference sequence). The CDR3 loop is CAWRSPRWQGKTEAFF. The CDR3 nucleotides read TGTGCCTGGAGATCCCCCCGATGGCAGGGGAAAACTGAAGCTTTCTTT.

Notes on this clone: The junction and the germline gene differ at one end; a read error may be behind it. This chain links TRBV7-7 with TRBJ2-5; a possible D gene is TRBD1 (6 bases). The CDR3 contains 15 residues. The germline CDR1 and CDR2 sequences are SSHAT and FNYEAQ (reference sequence). The DNA for the CDR3 is TGTGCTAGCAGCTTGGACCGGTCCAGGGGAGAGACCCAGTACTTC. Protein product: CASSLDRSRGETQYF.

This clone appeared a few times. This sequence joins TRBV6-6 and TRBJ2-2; 7 bases fit TRBD1. The CDR3 runs to 17 residues. V lost 6 bases, J lost 3 bases, and 13 bases stayed unmatched. CDR1 and CDR2 from the germline V gene are MNHNY and SVGAGI (reference sequence). The CDR3 spells CASSRQGISIYTGELFF. The CDR3 region has the DNA TGTGCCAGCAGCCGACAGGGAATCTCTATTTACACCGGGGAGCTGTTTTTT.